This T cell receptor (beta chain) was sequenced during a study of shared clonotypes between healthy human individuals (dated by TCRdb to the early 2020s). At the level of the whole study: The cohort comprised two women and a few men aged 18 to 49 years. To increase sequencing depth and limit assay-specific biases, TCR repertoire library preparation and sequencing were carried out by different laboratories using diverse techniques. Per donor, three plates each were used for CD4 naive and CD4 memory, two for CD8 naive, and one for CD8 memory. To estimate repertoire size and how much clonotype sharing occurs between individuals, the study deeply sequenced the blood TCR repertoires of 4 to 6 healthy adults. Leukapheresis yielded between about 0.94 and 8.9 billion PBMCs per donor.

General study outcomes and caveats: Pairwise subsampling led to the expectation that sequencing depth would affect the degree of clonotype sharing among donors. Across several donors, around 5% of naive CD4, approximately 3.6% of naive CD8, around 2.1% of memory CD4, and roughly 0.4% of memory CD8 clonotypes were shared. Larger estimated clonotype richness was generally found for naive subsets than for memory subsets. Sampling was restricted to blood, and TCR repertoires in tissue are likely to differ from TCR repertoires in blood. Because the study included only a small number of donors, the genetic and exposure-history diversity represented was limited. Compared with non-shared clonotypes, clonotypes shared by all four sorted-subset donors had higher generation probabilities. Rarefaction of sorted-subset datasets indicated incomplete sequencing despite the large sequencing depth.

The donors were healthy, HIV-negative adults with no recently reported acute infections or vaccinations. Every donor was a Caucasian adult residing in Nashville, Tennessee, USA. CD4+ T cells were enriched through magnetic negative selection, after which naive cells were positively selected on CD45RA and the remaining negative fraction served as the memory subset. Blood was collected by leukapheresis, and PBMCs were isolated by Ficoll-Histopaque density gradient centrifugation and then cryopreserved in liquid nitrogen vapor phase. Purity and quantity of every magnetically sorted T cell population were checked by analytical flow cytometry. Genomic DNA was isolated from every sorted fraction and measured by UV absorbance on a Nanodrop 2000c. The cysteine opens and the phenylalanine closes a CDR3 of 15 amino acids. The read is trimmed to its CDR3 DNA, 45 bases read in frame from base 1. CDR1 and CDR2 are read off the germline V gene as SQVTM and ANQGSEA. The trim is 6 bases for V and 2 bases for J, with a gap of 19 bases between the germline ends.

Worth noting for this clone: Its antigen target is currently unknown. Base qualities are missing; no much larger clone stands one base away.

Using the deep immunoSEQ assay, multiplex PCR amplified TCR CDR3 regions from genomic DNA. For each cell subset, the extracted genomic DNA was distributed evenly across all wells of several immunoSEQ 96-well plates, and each plate served as one replicate. Each replicate PCR for sorted subsets received about 210 ng genomic DNA, equal to about 30,000 T cell genomes. The purified libraries were quantified using a Qubit 3.0 fluorometer, sized with a Bioanalyzer 2100, and then quantified again using the KAPA Library Quantification kit. Each immunoSEQ 96-well plate was sequenced on its own single-read 150-cycle Illumina NextSeq 550 flow cell. The paper's processing steps were these. The immunoSEQ output contained only junctional sequences without quality scores, so filtering could not match that applied to full-length reads. To assign V/J genes and CDR3, sequences were annotated against IMGT germline references using PyIR, a Python wrapper for IgBLAST v1.9. Reads were filtered out if the reads had weak V/J assignments (E-value above 1e-6), no CDR3, stop codons, out-of-frame junctions, or ambiguous translated residues. V3J clonotypes were defined as sequences sharing an identical inferred V gene, J gene, and CDR3 amino acid sequence. Percentage overlap between repertoires was computed as shared unique clonotypes divided by the size of the smaller repertoire. Three approaches were used to assess repertoire richness: RTK rarefaction, the Chao1 estimator, and Recon v2.1 estimates of unobserved clonotypes. For all TCRbeta clonotypes obtained by the gDNA method from a few donors, generation probabilities were computed with OLGA. What TCRdb holds here is the immuneACCESS table cut down to in-frame rearrangements. Part of the clones is not present; checked against another copy, under half of the missing clones reflect an unresolved V gene, and the others are unexplained. That table gives V, J and clone size, and the DNA gave D and trimming. For this sample there are some 1,100,000 clones; around 78% appear just once. The top ten clonotypes cover 0.5% to 0.6% of the sample.

The rearranged segments are TRBV29-1 and TRBJ2-5; the best D guess is TRBD1, with 6 bases matching. What was sequenced was memory CD4+ T cells from PBMCs. The cell subset or site label on this specimen signifies: CD45RA-negative fraction. The receptor was derived from a man aged 18-30 years in good health. Some clones in this sample may be carry-over from other donors' samples. The DNA sequence reads TGCAGCGTGGATGAAACGTCAGGGGATCAAGAGACCCAGTACTTC. It translates to CSVDETSGDQETQYF.